This T cell receptor (beta chain) stems from a study of blood T cells in healthy people across ages. This CDR3 is built from 13 residues. Per germline, CDR1 MNHNS and CDR2 SASEGT. On this clonotype itself: Its specificity is unknown. A much larger clone differs from this one at a single base, so this may be a read error.

Points from the study as a whole: Comparison with aged donors showed that long-lived donors had more naive CD4+ cells and higher diversity. The donors' CMV status was not determined, possibly confounding changes in expanded clonotypes. TCR beta diversity per million T cells fell roughly linearly with age.

Primers used in a second PCR of about 7 to 12 cycles were a sample-barcoded 5' primer and a J-beta primer mix. TCRdb used MiXCR to reprocess the 5' RACE reads, holding one entry per CDR3 protein. The sample lists 500,000 to 700,000 distinct CDR3 sequences, about 30% occurring once. Material for sequencing was blood. The rearrangement links TRBV6-1 to TRBJ1-2; D possibly corresponds to TRBD1 (5 bases). The source of this sequence is a woman over 75 in good health. CDR3 nucleotides: TGTGCCAGCAGGGGGACGGATAACTATGGCTACATCTTC. Translation gives CASRGTDNYGYIF.